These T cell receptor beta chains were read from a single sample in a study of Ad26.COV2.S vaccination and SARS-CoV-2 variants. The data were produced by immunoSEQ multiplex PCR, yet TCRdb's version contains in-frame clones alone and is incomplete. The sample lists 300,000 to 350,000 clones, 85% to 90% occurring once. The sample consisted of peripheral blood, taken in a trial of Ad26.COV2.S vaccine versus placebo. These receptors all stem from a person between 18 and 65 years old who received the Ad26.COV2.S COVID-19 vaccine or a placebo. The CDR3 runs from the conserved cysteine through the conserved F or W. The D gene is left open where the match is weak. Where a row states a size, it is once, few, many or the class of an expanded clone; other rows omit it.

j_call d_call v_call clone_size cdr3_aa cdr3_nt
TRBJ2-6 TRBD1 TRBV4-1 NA CASSQVQGGSGANVLTF TGCGCCAGCAGCCAAGTACAGGGGGGCTCTGGGGCCAACGTCCTGACTTTC
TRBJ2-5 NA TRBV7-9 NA CASSFPRAHGEETQYF TGTGCCAGCAGCTTCCCTCGGGCTCACGGGGAAGAGACCCAGTACTTC
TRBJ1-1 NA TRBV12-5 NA CASGLVNKNTEAFF TGTGCTAGTGGTTTGGTAAACAAGAACACTGAAGCTTTCTTT
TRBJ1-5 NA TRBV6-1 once CASSEQVRGLVNQPQHF TGTGCCAGCAGTGAACAAGTCAGGGGACTGGTTAATCAGCCCCAGCATTTT
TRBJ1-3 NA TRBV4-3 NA CASSQDNEHSGNTIYF TGCGCCAGCAGCCAAGATAACGAGCACTCTGGAAACACCATATATTTT
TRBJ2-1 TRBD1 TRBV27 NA CASSLTGASYNEQFF TGTGCCAGCAGTTTAACAGGGGCCTCCTACAATGAGCAGTTCTTC
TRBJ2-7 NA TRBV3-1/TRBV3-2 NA CASSRGPYSYEQYF TGTGCCAGCAGTAGGGGTCCCTACTCCTACGAGCAGTACTTC
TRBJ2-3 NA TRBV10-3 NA CAISERRGETDTQYF TGTGCCATCAGTGAGCGGAGGGGTGAGACAGATACGCAGTATTTT
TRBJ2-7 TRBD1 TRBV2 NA CASNRPDRGLGEQYF TGTGCCAGCAATCGGCCCGACAGGGGGCTGGGGGAGCAGTACTTC
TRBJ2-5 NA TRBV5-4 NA CASSLGATAQETQYF TGTGCCAGCAGCTTGGGAGCAACAGCACAAGAGACCCAGTACTTC
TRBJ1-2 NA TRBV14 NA CASSQNPGRGYTF TGTGCCAGCAGCCAAAATCCAGGGAGAGGCTACACCTTC
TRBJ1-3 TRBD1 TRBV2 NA CASSRQGTGNTIYF TGTGCCAGCAGTAGACAGGGGACTGGAAACACCATATATTTT
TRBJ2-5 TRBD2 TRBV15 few CATSRDSGSGSETQYF TGTGCCACCAGCAGAGATAGCGGGAGTGGTTCGGAGACCCAGTACTTC
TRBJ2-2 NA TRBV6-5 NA CASSSEYTVTGELFF TGTGCCAGCAGTTCGGAATACACGGTGACCGGGGAGCTGTTTTTT
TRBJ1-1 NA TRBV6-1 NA CASSEEDLNTEAFF TGTGCCAGCAGTGAGGAGGACCTTAACACTGAAGCTTTCTTT
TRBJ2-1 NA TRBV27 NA CASSRRGGSYNEQFF TGTGCCAGCAGTCGCAGGGGTGGTTCCTACAATGAGCAGTTCTTC
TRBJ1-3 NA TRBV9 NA CASSVAGTGNTIYF TGTGCCAGCAGCGTAGCAGGGACTGGAAACACCATATATTTT
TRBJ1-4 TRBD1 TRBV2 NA CASSVDRGVNEKLFF TGTGCCAGCAGTGTGGACAGGGGGGTTAATGAAAAACTGTTTTTT
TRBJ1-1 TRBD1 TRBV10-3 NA CAISDLDRGNTEAFF TGTGCCATCAGTGACCTGGACAGGGGGAACACTGAAGCTTTCTTT
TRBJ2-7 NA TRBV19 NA CASSNTGSYEQYF TGTGCCAGTAGTAATACAGGATCCTACGAGCAGTACTTC
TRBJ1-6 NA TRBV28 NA CASSLPRGINSPLHF TGTGCCAGCAGTTTACCTCGGGGAATCAATTCACCCCTCCACTTT
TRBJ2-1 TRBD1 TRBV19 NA CASLGQGDYNEQFF TGTGCCAGTCTCGGACAGGGGGACTACAATGAGCAGTTCTTC
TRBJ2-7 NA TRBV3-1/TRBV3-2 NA CASSQDPGGYEQYF TGTGCCAGCAGCCAAGATCCAGGGGGGTACGAGCAGTACTTC
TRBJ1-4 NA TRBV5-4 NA CASSSAPALGKLFF TGTGCCAGCAGCTCGGCACCAGCGTTAGGAAAACTGTTTTTT
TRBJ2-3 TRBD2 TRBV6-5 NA CASSPLSGSTDTQYF TGTGCCAGCAGCCCCCTTAGCGGGAGCACAGATACGCAGTATTTT
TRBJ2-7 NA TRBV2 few CASSVEGYEQYF TGTGCCAGCAGTGTTGAGGGTTACGAGCAGTACTTC
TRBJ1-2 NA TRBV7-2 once CASSLAGPAYGYTF TGTGCCAGCAGCTTAGCGGGGCCAGCCTATGGCTACACCTTC
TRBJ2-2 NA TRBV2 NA CASNLGLGGADGELFF TGTGCCAGCAATCTCGGGCTGGGTGGGGCGGACGGGGAGCTGTTTTTT
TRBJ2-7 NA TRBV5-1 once CASSLEQSWSEQYF TGCGCCAGCAGCTTGGAACAGTCTTGGTCCGAGCAGTACTTC
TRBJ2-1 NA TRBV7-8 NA CASSLAGSAGTYNEQFF TGTGCCAGCAGCTTAGCTGGGTCGGCGGGGACTTACAATGAGCAGTTCTTC
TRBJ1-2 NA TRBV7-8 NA CASSELRGSVNGYTF TGTGCCAGCAGCGAGTTGAGGGGAAGCGTAAATGGCTACACCTTC
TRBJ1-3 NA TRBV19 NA CASSMVGGPSGNTIYF TGTGCCAGTAGTATGGTCGGGGGACCCTCTGGAAACACCATATATTTT